This TCR beta chain was obtained from a study of cytomegalovirus exposure and HLA in healthy donors. Study results and limitations: Association of 16,951 TCR beta sequences with HLA alleles was found at 0.05 false discovery rate in a later analysis.

Trimming at V came to 4 bases and at J to 5 bases, leaving 6 bases not matched to a gene. The CDR3 is 14 amino acids. Germline CDR1 and CDR2: LNHDA and SQIVND (reference sequence). It was with 60 Vbeta and 13 Jbeta primers that the PCR ran. The assay was immunoSEQ multiplex PCR, and TCRdb's table has in-frame clones only and misses some. The sample includes about 180,000 clones, around 80% seen only once; the top ten take 2.4%. As concerns this clone: The antigen remains unidentified.

The genes are TRBV19 and TRBJ2-5, with 8 bases matching TRBD2. This sequence was found in a male donor in good health and CMV-seronegative. The sequenced sample consisted of PBMCs. This chain's CDR3 is CASSSREGEETQYF. The DNA for the CDR3 is TGTGCCAGTAGTAGCCGGGAGGGGGAGGAGACCCAGTACTTC. The whole variable domain, remainder taken from reference TRBV19 and TRBJ2-5, is DGGITQSPKYLFRKEGQNVTLSCEQNLNHDAMYWYRQDPGQGLRLIYYSQIVNDFQKGDIAEGYSVSREKKESFPLTVTSAQKNPTAFYLCASSSREGEETQYFGPGTRLLVL.